This TCR beta chain was sequenced in a study of early T cells in non-severe SARS-CoV-2 infection. In the study overall: Sequencing of bulk RNA from unsorted whole blood was done, without chain pairing.

Using its own MiXCR run on the 5' RACE reads, TCRdb lists one record per CDR3 protein. The repertoire includes 95,000 to 120,000 distinct CDR3 sequences, about 12% of them detected once, and roughly 2.9% sits in the top ten. From germline, CDR1 is MNHEY and CDR2 SMNVEV (reference sequence). V lost 5 bases and J lost 9; bases outside the gene matches: 5. The CDR3 length is 15 residues. This clonotype came up many times. Sequenced material: whole blood. The TCR comes from an adult who was a healthcare worker with PCR-confirmed SARS-CoV-2 infection or an uninfected control (not recorded which). The J gene is TRBJ1-6, the V gene TRBV27; 12 bases are a match to TRBD1. For the CDR3, the DNA is TGTGCCAGCAGTAGCCGGGACAGGGGGCTTTCACCCCTCCACTTT. It translates to CASSSRDRGLSPLHF.